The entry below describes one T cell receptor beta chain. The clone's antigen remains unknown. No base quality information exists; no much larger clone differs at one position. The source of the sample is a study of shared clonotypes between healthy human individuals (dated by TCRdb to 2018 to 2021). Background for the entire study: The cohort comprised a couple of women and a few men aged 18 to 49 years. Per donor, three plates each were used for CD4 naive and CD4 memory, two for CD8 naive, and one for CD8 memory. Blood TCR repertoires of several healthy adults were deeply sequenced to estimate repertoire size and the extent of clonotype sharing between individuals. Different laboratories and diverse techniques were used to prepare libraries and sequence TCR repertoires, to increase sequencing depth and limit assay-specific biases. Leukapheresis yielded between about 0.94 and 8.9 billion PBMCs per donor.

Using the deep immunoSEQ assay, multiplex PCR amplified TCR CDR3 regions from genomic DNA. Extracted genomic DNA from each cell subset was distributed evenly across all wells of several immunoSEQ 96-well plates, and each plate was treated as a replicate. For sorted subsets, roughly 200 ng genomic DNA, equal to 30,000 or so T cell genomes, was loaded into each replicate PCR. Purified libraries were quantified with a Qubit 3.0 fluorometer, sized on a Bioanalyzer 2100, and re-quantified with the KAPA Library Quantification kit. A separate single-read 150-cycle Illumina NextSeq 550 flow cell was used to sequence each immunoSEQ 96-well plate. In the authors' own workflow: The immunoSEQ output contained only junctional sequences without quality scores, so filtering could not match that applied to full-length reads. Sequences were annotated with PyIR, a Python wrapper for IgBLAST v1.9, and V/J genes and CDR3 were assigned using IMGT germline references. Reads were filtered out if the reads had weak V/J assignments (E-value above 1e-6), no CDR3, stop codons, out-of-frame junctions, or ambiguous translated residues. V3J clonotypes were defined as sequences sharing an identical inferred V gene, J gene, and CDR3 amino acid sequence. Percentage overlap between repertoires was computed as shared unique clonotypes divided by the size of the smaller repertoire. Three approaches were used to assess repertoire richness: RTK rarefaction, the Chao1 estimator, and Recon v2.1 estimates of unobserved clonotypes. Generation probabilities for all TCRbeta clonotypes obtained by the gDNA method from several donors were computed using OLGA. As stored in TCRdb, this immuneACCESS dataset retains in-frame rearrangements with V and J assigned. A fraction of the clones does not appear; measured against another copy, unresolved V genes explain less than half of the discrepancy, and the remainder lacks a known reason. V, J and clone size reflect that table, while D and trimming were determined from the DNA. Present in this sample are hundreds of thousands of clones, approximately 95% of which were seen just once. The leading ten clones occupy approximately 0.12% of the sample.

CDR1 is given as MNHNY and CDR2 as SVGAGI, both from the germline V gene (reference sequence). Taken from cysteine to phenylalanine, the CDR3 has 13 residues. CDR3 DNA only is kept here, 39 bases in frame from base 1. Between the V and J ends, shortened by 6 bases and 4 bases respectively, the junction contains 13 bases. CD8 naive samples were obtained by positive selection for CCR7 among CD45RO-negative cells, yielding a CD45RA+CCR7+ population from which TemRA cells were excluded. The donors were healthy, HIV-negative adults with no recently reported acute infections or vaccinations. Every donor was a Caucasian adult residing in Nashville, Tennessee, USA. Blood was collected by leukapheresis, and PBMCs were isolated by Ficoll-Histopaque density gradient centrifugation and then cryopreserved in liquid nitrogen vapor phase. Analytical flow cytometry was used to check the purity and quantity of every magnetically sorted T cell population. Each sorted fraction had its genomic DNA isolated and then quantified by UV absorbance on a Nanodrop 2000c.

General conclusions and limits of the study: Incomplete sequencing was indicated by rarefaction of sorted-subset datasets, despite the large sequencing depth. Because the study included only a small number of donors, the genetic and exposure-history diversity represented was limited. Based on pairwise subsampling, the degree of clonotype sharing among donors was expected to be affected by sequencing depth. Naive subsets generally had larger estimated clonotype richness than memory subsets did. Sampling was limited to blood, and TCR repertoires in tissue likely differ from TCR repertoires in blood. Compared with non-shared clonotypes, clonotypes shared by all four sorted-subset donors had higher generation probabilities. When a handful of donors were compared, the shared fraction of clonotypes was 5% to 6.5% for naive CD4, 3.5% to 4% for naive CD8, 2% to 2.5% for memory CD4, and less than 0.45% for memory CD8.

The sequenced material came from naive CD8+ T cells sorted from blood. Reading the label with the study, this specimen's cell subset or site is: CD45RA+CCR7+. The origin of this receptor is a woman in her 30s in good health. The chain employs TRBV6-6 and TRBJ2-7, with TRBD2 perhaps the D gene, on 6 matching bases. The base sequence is TGTGCCAGCAGGCAGGGAGGTAGATACGAGCAGTACTTC. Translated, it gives CASRQGGRYEQYF.